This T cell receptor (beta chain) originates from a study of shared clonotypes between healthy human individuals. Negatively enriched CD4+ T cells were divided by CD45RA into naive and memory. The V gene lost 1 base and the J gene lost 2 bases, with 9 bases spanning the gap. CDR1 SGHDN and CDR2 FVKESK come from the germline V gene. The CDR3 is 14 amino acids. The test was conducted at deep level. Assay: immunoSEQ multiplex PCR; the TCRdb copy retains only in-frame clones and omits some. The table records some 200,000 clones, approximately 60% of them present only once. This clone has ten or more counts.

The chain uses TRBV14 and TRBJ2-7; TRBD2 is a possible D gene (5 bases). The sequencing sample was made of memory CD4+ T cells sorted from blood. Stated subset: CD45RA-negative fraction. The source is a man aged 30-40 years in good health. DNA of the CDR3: TGTGCCAGCAGCCAAGGAGGGTTCCCCTACGAGCAGTACTTC. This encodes CASSQGGFPYEQYF.